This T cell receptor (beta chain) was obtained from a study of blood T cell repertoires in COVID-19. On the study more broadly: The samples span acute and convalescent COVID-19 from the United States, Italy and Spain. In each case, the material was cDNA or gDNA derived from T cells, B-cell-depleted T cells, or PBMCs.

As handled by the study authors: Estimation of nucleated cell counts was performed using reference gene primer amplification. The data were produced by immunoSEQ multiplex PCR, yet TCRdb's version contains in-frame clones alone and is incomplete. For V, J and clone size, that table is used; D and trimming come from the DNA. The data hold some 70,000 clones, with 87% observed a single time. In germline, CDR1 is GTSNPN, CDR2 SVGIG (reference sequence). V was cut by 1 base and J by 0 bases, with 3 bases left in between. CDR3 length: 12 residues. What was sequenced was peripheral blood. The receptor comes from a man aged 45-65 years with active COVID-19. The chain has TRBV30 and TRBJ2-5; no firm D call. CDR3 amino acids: CAWSDNQETQYF. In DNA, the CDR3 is TGTGCCTGGAGTGACAACCAAGAGACCCAGTACTTC.